Presented here are 31 T cell receptor beta chains from one specimen sequenced in a study of cytomegalovirus exposure and HLA in healthy donors. Primers included in the PCR were 60 Vbeta and 13 Jbeta primers. Method: immunoSEQ multiplex PCR; TCRdb's copy keeps in-frame clones and lacks some. The top ten clones hold 1.3% of a sample with 210,000 or so clones, 75% to 90% of them seen once. The sequencing sample was made of PBMCs. The receptors derive from a man aged 25 to 40 in good health and CMV-seronegative.

This clone has a handful of counts. The CDR3 is CASSEGTGFQETQYF. CDR3 DNA sequence: TGTGCCAGCAGCGAGGGGACAGGGTTCCAAGAGACCCAGTACTTC. The chain links TRBV7-2 to TRBJ2-5; 9 positions agree with TRBD1. From germline, CDR1 is SGHTA and CDR2 FQGNSA. The ends lost 5 bases at V and 1 base at J; junction bases unmatched: 5. CDR3 length: 15 amino acids.

The genes are TRBV6-1 and TRBJ2-7; possibly TRBD1 for D (6 bases). The V gene's germline CDR1 is MNHNS and CDR2 SASEGT. This CDR3 is 12 amino acids long. V was shortened by 6 bases and J by 4 bases, with 10 bases between the two germline ends. Written as DNA, the CDR3 is TGTGCCAGCAGACAGGGATCTTACGAGCAGTACTTC. Residues: CASRQGSYEQYF.

This clone has only one observation. This chain links TRBV5-6 with TRBJ1-3, with D hard to call. Germline V lookup: CDR1 SGHDT, CDR2 YYEEEE. The V end lost 0 bases, the J end lost 2 bases, and 9 bases lay between the germline ends. CDR3 size: 15 residues. The CDR3 spells CASSLGRWTGNTIYF. The DNA for the CDR3 is TGTGCCAGCAGCTTGGGCAGGTGGACTGGAAACACCATATATTTT.

The CDR3, as DNA: TGTGCCAGCAGCTGGGGACACCTGAACACTGAAGCTTTCTTT. Its protein product is CASSWGHLNTEAFF. The chain joins TRBV7-9 to TRBJ1-1, with a tentative D call TRBD1 (6 bases). V was clipped by 4 bases and J by 0 bases, with 9 bases between them. Germline V gene data show CDR1 as SEHNR and CDR2 as FQNEAQ (reference sequence). The CDR3 spans 14 residues.

The chain employs TRBV6-6 and TRBJ1-6; TRBD1 agrees at 8 bases. Per germline, CDR1 MNHNY and CDR2 SVGAGI (reference sequence). Unmatched junction bases numbered 7, after V lost 2 bases and J lost 10 bases. The CDR3 extends over 15 amino acids. DNA of the CDR3: TGTGCCAGCAGTTACGGCCAGGGGGCCGGATCACCCCTCCACTTT. Translating it yields CASSYGQGAGSPLHF.

The chain links TRBV11-2 to TRBJ2-1; D perhaps matches TRBD2 (6 bases). Germline loops: CDR1 SGHAT, CDR2 FQNNGV. The ends were cut back, 4 bases at V and 7 bases at J, with 14 bases in the middle. The CDR3 length is 14 residues. This CDR3 reads CASSWDLPRNEQFF. For the CDR3, the DNA is TGTGCCAGCAGCTGGGACTTACCGCGTAATGAGCAGTTCTTC. Together with reference TRBV11-2 and TRBJ2-1, the CDR3 gives the full variable domain: EAGVAQSPRYKIIEKRQSVAFWCNPISGHATLYWYQQILGQGPKLLIQFQNNGVVDDSQLPKDRFSAERLKGVDSTLKIQPAKLEDSAVYLCASSWDLPRNEQFFGPGTRLTVL.

The J gene is TRBJ1-2, the V gene TRBV15; a possible D gene is TRBD1 (6 bases). This CDR3 is 16 amino acids long. Trimming removed 5 bases at V and 5 bases at J, with 21 bases between. Germline CDR1 is LNHNV and CDR2 is YYDKDF (reference sequence). The CDR3 loop is CATSAYPQQGRYGYTF. CDR3 DNA sequence: TGTGCCACCAGCGCCTACCCTCAACAGGGACGGTATGGCTACACCTTC.

CDR3 loop: CASSFDRRTDTQYF. CDR3 sequence (DNA): TGTGCCAGCAGCTTCGACAGGCGCACAGATACGCAGTATTTT. The chain links TRBV7-8 to TRBJ2-3; possible D gene TRBD1, 6 bases. The CDR3 spans 14 residues. Germline assignment: CDR1 SGHVS and CDR2 FQNEAQ. The V and J ends lost 3 bases and 1 base respectively, with 8 bases between them.

V is TRBV11-2 and J is TRBJ2-2, with D unclear. The CDR3 has 12 amino acids. CDR1 SGHAT and CDR2 FQNNGV come from the germline V gene. Deletions cut 4 bases from V and 5 bases from J, with 5 bases between. The CDR3 reads CASSSTTGELFF. CDR3 in DNA: TGTGCCAGCAGCTCGACTACCGGGGAGCTGTTTTTT.

This chain joins TRBV7-6 and TRBJ2-7; 7 bases fit TRBD1. Losses at the gene ends were 8 bases for V and 4 bases for J; bases not matched to a gene: 11. The CDR3 is 14 amino acids. Germline V gives CDR1 SGHVS, CDR2 FNYEAQ. The CDR3 is CASLPGTGAYEQYF. The CDR3, as DNA: TGTGCCAGCCTCCCCGGAACAGGGGCATACGAGCAGTACTTC.

This clone appeared a single time. This chain joins TRBV5-6 and TRBJ2-5; possible D gene TRBD1, 5 bases. Trimming shortened V by 5 bases and J by 6 bases, and 17 bases separated the two germline ends. The CDR3 consists of 14 residues. Germline loops: CDR1 SGHDT, CDR2 YYEEEE. CDR3 in amino acids: CASSPTVMAKTQYF. The CDR3 DNA reads as TGTGCCAGCAGTCCGACAGTGATGGCAAAGACCCAGTACTTC.

This sequence joins TRBV28 and TRBJ1-6; D gene uncertain. CDR3 length: 12 amino acids. V lost 4 bases to trimming and J lost 7 bases, with 5 bases between them. Germline V lookup: CDR1 MDHEN, CDR2 SYDVKM. The CDR3 protein is CASSSSNSPLHF. CDR3 bases: TGTGCCAGCAGTTCGTCCAATTCACCCCTCCACTTT.

The V and J genes are TRBV7-2 and TRBJ2-6, with 9 bases lining up with TRBD1. This CDR3 has 18 residues. V lost 5 bases and J lost 2; bases outside the gene matches: 10. Germline V CDR1 and CDR2: SGHTA, FQGNSA. CDR3 bases: TGTGCCAGCAGCCCATCCCCGGACAGGGGCCCTGGGGCCAACGTCCTGACTTTC. It yields the protein CASSPSPDRGPGANVLTF.

This chain joins TRBV9 and TRBJ1-2; no clear D. CDR1 SGDLS and CDR2 YYNGEE come from the germline V gene. This CDR3 comprises 13 residues. Trimming cost V 4 bases and J 2 bases, with 9 bases left between them. This CDR3 reads CASSLERNYGYTF. CDR3 bases: TGTGCCAGCAGCCTAGAGAGGAACTATGGCTACACCTTC.

This chain uses TRBV7-2 with TRBJ2-7; 8 nucleotides line up with TRBD1. Germline V CDR1 and CDR2: SGHTA, FQGNSA. Trimming removed 5 bases from V and 5 bases from J; junction bases left unmatched: 8. This CDR3 has 14 residues. As DNA, the CDR3 is TGTGCCAGCAGCCCCCGGACAGGGTCCCACGAGCAGTACTTC. This translates into CASSPRTGSHEQYF.

V is TRBV28 and J is TRBJ2-1; D is unclear. This CDR3 has 13 residues. Trimming left V 5 bases short and J 3 bases short, with 8 bases between. Germline V gene data show CDR1 as MDHEN and CDR2 as SYDVKM. Here the CDR3 reads CASSLPLYNEQFF. The DNA for the CDR3 is TGTGCCAGCAGTCTCCCACTCTACAATGAGCAGTTCTTC.

V gene TRBV5-1 combines with J gene TRBJ2-6; 7 bases line up with TRBD1. The ends lost 4 bases at V and 0 bases at J; junction bases unmatched: 10. This CDR3 spans 18 amino acids. CDR1 and CDR2 from the germline V gene are SGHRS and YFSETQ. The CDR3 spells CASSPDRVGASGANVLTF. CDR3 sequence (DNA): TGCGCCAGCAGCCCTGACAGGGTAGGGGCCTCTGGGGCCAACGTCCTGACTTTC.

The J gene is TRBJ2-6, the V gene TRBV28; maybe TRBD2 (5 bases). This CDR3 is built from 18 residues. The germline V and J ends were trimmed by 0 bases and 2 bases, with 14 bases remaining between them. Germline CDR1 reads MDHEN; CDR2 reads SYDVKM. The CDR3 sequence is CASSLWLPTRTGANVLTF. The CDR3 region has the DNA TGTGCCAGCAGTTTATGGCTCCCTACTAGGACTGGGGCCAACGTCCTGACTTTC.

A single count supports this clone. The chain couples TRBV28 to TRBJ1-1; D is unclear. Germline CDR1 reads MDHEN; CDR2 reads SYDVKM. The CDR3 runs to 14 residues. V was trimmed by 6 bases and J by 1 base, leaving 12 bases between them. The CDR3 nucleotides read TGTGCCAGCAGCACCGGGGTAGAGAACACTGAAGCTTTCTTT. It is translated as CASSTGVENTEAFF. The full variable domain, with the rest looked up from reference TRBV28 and TRBJ1-1, is DVKVTQSSRYLVKRTGEKVFLECVQDMDHENMFWYRQDPGLGLRLIYFSYDVKMKEKGDIPEGYSVSREKKERFSLILESASTNQTSMYLCASSTGVENTEAFFGQGTRLTVV.

The V and J genes are TRBV5-1 and TRBJ2-6; D possibly corresponds to TRBD1 (5 bases). The V end was cut by 5 bases, the J end by 0 bases, with 6 bases between. Germline assignment: CDR1 SGHRS and CDR2 YFSETQ. There are 14 residues in the CDR3. CDR3 protein: CASRGVSGANVLTF. The CDR3 DNA sequence: TGCGCCAGCAGAGGGGTCTCTGGGGCCAACGTCCTGACTTTC.

The rearrangement links TRBV30 to TRBJ2-1, with TRBD2 identical over 10 bases. The CDR3 is made up of 15 amino acids. V lost 6 bases, J lost 0 bases, and 5 bases stayed unmatched. Germline values: CDR1 GTSNPN, CDR2 SVGIG (reference sequence). CDR3 sequence (DNA): TGTGCCTGTGGGACTAGCGTGAGCTCCTACAATGAGCAGTTCTTC. It yields the protein CACGTSVSSYNEQFF.

The chain recombines TRBV30 with TRBJ1-1, with D possibly TRBD1 on 5 matching bases. Germline V gives CDR1 GTSNPN, CDR2 SVGIG (reference sequence). The CDR3 loop spans 11 amino acids. V dropped 0 bases and J dropped 11 bases, with 10 bases sitting between them. The DNA for the CDR3 is TGTGCCTGGAGTGTAGGGGTTGGGGCTTTCTTT. Translated, it gives CAWSVGVGAFF.

The chain combines TRBV7-9 with TRBJ1-1, with a weak D call TRBD1 (6 bases). V was clipped by 1 base and J by 8 bases, with 17 bases between them. This CDR3 spans 15 amino acids. The germline V gene encodes CDR1 SEHNR and CDR2 FQNEAQ (reference sequence). DNA for the CDR3: TGTGCCAGCAGCTTAGGCCCTCGGACAGCCGTCGAAGCTTTCTTT. Translating it yields CASSLGPRTAVEAFF.

This clone was found once. The chain recombines TRBV29-1 with TRBJ2-3, with 7 positions matching TRBD1. This CDR3 has 15 amino acids. J lost 0 bases, V lost 6 bases, and 9 bases had no gene match. The germline gives CDR1 SQVTM, CDR2 ANQGSEA. The CDR3 DNA follows: TGCAGCGTCCAAGGGACAGCTTCAAGCACAGATACGCAGTATTTT. Its protein product is CSVQGTASSTDTQYF.

This clone was seen once. This chain uses TRBV4-3 with TRBJ2-3; 7 bases are a match to TRBD2. J lost 1 base, V lost 1 base, and 5 bases had no gene match. Germline CDR1 reads LGHNA; CDR2 reads YSLEER. This CDR3 spans 16 amino acids. The CDR3 protein is CASSQGAGDRTDTQYF. In DNA form, the CDR3 reads TGCGCCAGCAGCCAAGGGGCGGGGGACCGCACAGATACGCAGTATTTT.

In DNA, the CDR3 is TGTGCCAGCAGCGCCGGACTAGCGGACGAAGGGGAGCTGTTTTTT. Its translation is CASSAGLADEGELFF. The gene calls are TRBV5-4 and TRBJ2-2; 10 bases line up with TRBD2. Germline-derived CDR1 and CDR2 are SGHNT and YYREEE (reference sequence). CDR3 size: 15 residues. V was pared by 4 bases and J by 8 bases, with 8 bases of the junction left unmatched.

V gene TRBV11-2 combines with J gene TRBJ1-4, with no clear D. V was clipped by 1 base and J by 10 bases, with 10 bases between them. The CDR3 loop spans 13 amino acids. Germline V gives CDR1 SGHAT, CDR2 FQNNGV. The DNA of the CDR3 is TGTGCCAGCAGCTTAGCATCCCCGGTAAAACTGTTTTTT. Amino acids: CASSLASPVKLFF. Supplemented by reference TRBV11-2 and TRBJ1-4, the full variable domain reads EAGVAQSPRYKIIEKRQSVAFWCNPISGHATLYWYQQILGQGPKLLIQFQNNGVVDDSQLPKDRFSAERLKGVDSTLKIQPAKLEDSAVYLCASSLASPVKLFFGSGTQLSVL.

In nucleotides, the CDR3 is TGTGCCAGCAGCCGTGGGACAGGAATACCTGAAGCTTTCTTT. This translates into CASSRGTGIPEAFF. The chain links TRBV5-6 to TRBJ1-1; 8 nucleotides line up with TRBD1. The V and J ends lost 4 bases and 6 bases, in that order; junction bases with no gene match: 8. Germline CDR1 and CDR2: SGHDT and YYEEEE. The CDR3 totals 14 residues.

The rearrangement joins TRBV27 to TRBJ2-5; no clear D gene. Germline V gene sequence: CDR1 MNHEY, CDR2 SMNVEV (reference sequence). With 6 bases removed from V and 4 bases from J, the gap between germline ends came to 18 bases. There are 15 residues in the CDR3. The CDR3 DNA follows: TGTGCCAGCAGCCCCCTCCCGTCTAATGCAGAGACCCAGTACTTC. Amino acids: CASSPLPSNAETQYF.

CDR3 DNA sequence: TGTGCCAGCAGTCACAATTCCCGGGTAGGCACTGAAGCTTTCTTT. Protein sequence: CASSHNSRVGTEAFF. The chain couples TRBV6-5 to TRBJ1-1; no clear D. Germline lookup yields CDR1 MNHEY and CDR2 SVGAGI. The CDR3 extends over 15 amino acids. V was pared by 5 bases and J by 4 bases, with 17 bases between.

The chain uses TRBV6-5 and TRBJ2-3; possible D gene TRBD1, 5 bases. V was clipped by 0 bases and J by 8 bases, with 9 bases between them. Germline CDR1 MNHEY, CDR2 SVGAGI. The CDR3 has 13 amino acids. The CDR3 DNA sequence: TGTGCCAGCAGTTACTCGGCCCAGGGTACGCAGTATTTT. Protein sequence: CASSYSAQGTQYF.